A selection of T cell receptor beta chains follows, all from one sample in a study of blood T cell repertoires in COVID-19. Here immunoSEQ multiplex PCR was the method, and the copy in TCRdb shows in-frame clones only, minus some. The sample consists of approximately 220,000 clones, around nine tenths of them appearing once. The sample comprised PBMCs or T cells enriched from blood (not recorded which). The receptor set was obtained from a woman aged 30 to 39 who had been exposed to COVID-19. The CDR3 runs from the conserved cysteine through the conserved F or W. A D gene is named only where the DNA matches it firmly. Rows may omit the clone size; those that give it use once, few, many or a size class.

clone_size	d_call	v_call	j_call	cdr3_nt	cdr3_aa
few	-	TRBV5-1	TRBJ1-2	TGCGCCAGCAGTTCACCCATAGGAGGCGACTATGGCTACACCTTC	CASSSPIGGDYGYTF
-	-	TRBV11-2	TRBJ1-1	TGTGCCAGCAGCCAGGCCCAGGGAAACACTGAAGCTTTCTTT	CASSQAQGNTEAFF
few	-	TRBV5-6	TRBJ1-5	TGTGCCAGCAGCTTGTCGGGGGATTCGATTCTTAGCAATCAGCCCCAGCATTTT	CASSLSGDSILSNQPQHF
-	-	TRBV15	TRBJ1-1	TGTGCCACCTCTAGCAACCTAATGAACACTGAAGCTTTCTTT	CATSSNLMNTEAFF
-	-	TRBV19	TRBJ1-5	TGTGCCAGTAGTAAGTTCCAAGAGGGCAATCAGCCCCAGCATTTT	CASSKFQEGNQPQHF
-	TRBD1	TRBV28	TRBJ1-4	TGTGCCAGCAGGGCCGGGACAGGGGCTGGTGAAAAACTGTTTTTT	CASRAGTGAGEKLFF
-	-	TRBV12-3/TRBV12-4	TRBJ1-6	TGTGCCAGCAGTTCAGGGGTCCATTCACCCCTCCACTTT	CASSSGVHSPLHF
-	-	TRBV5-1	TRBJ1-5	TGCGCCAGCAGCTTGGCCGGGGGGGAAGGGCAGCCCCAGCATTTT	CASSLAGGEGQPQHF
-	-	TRBV24-1	TRBJ2-1	TGTGCCACCAGTGATTTGGGACTGAACAATGAGCAGTTCTTC	CATSDLGLNNEQFF
-	-	TRBV2	TRBJ1-5	TGTGCCAGCAACTGGGGGGAAAATCAGCCCCAGCATTTT	CASNWGENQPQHF
-	-	TRBV5-1	TRBJ1-2	TGCGCCAGCAGCTTGGCCGGCAGGGTAGGAGGCTACACCTTC	CASSLAGRVGGYTF
-	TRBD1	TRBV30	TRBJ1-1	TGTGCCTGGACGGGACAGATTAACACTGAAGCTTTCTTT	CAWTGQINTEAFF
-	-	TRBV29-1	TRBJ1-1	TGCAGCGTACTAACAGGGATAAACACTGAAGCTTTCTTT	CSVLTGINTEAFF
-	-	TRBV7-8	TRBJ1-1	TGTGCCAGCAGCCACTTACCGGGGTGGGACACTGAAGCTTTCTTT	CASSHLPGWDTEAFF
few	-	TRBV15	TRBJ2-3	TGTGCCACCAGCAGAGATAGGGGTACAGATACGCAGTATTTT	CATSRDRGTDTQYF
-	TRBD1	TRBV3-1/TRBV3-2	TRBJ2-4	TGTGCCAGCAGCCAAGACCCAGGGGGCGGGGAAGGTCTAGCCAAAAACATTCAGTACTTC	CASSQDPGGGEGLAKNIQYF
-	TRBD1	TRBV27	TRBJ2-7	TGTGCCAGCAGTTTCGGGACAGGAAGGTACGAGCAGTACTTC	CASSFGTGRYEQYF
-	TRBD2	TRBV24-1	TRBJ2-1	TGTGCCACCAGTGAACCTAGCGGGGGGAGCTACAATGAGCAGTTCTTC	CATSEPSGGSYNEQFF
-	TRBD1	TRBV7-2	TRBJ1-2	TGTGCCAGCAGCTTATTAACAGGGGGCTATGGCTACACCTTC	CASSLLTGGYGYTF
-	-	TRBV7-9	TRBJ1-4	TGTGCCAGCAGCCCCCTGTGGGGCCGGGGGGAAAAACTGTTTTTT	CASSPLWGRGEKLFF
-	TRBD1	TRBV6-5	TRBJ1-1	TGTGCCAGCAGATCCCTAAACCACAGGGGTGAAGCTTTCTTT	CASRSLNHRGEAFF
-	TRBD1	TRBV30	TRBJ1-3	TGTGCCTGGTATCGGGACAGTCGAAACACCATATATTTT	CAWYRDSRNTIYF
-	TRBD1	TRBV5-1	TRBJ2-7	TGCGCCAGCAGCTATACAGGGGACGAGCAGTACTTC	CASSYTGDEQYF
-	TRBD1	TRBV3-1/TRBV3-2	TRBJ2-3	TGTGCCAGCAGCCCGACAGGGCCCACAGATACGCAGTATTTT	CASSPTGPTDTQYF
-	TRBD1	TRBV6-5	TRBJ1-4	TGTGCCAGCAGTTCGGCGGGACAGGGAAATGAAAAACTGTTTTTT	CASSSAGQGNEKLFF
-	TRBD2	TRBV28	TRBJ2-5	TGTGCCACCTCCCGGGGGGGACCGGAGACCCAGTACTTC	CATSRGGPETQYF
-	TRBD2	TRBV19	TRBJ2-1	TGTGCCAGTAGTATTCGGGGGGGTAAGTTCCACAATGAGCAGTTCTTC	CASSIRGGKFHNEQFF